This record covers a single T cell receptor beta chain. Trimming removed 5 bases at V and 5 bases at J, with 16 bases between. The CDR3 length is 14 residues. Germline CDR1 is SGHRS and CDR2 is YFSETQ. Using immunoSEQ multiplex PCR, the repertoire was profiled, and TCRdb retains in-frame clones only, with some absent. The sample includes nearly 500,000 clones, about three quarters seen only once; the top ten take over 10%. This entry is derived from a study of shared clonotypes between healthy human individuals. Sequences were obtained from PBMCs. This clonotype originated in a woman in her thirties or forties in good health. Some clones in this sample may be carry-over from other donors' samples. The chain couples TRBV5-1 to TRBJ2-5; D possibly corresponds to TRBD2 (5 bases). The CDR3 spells CASSPLGAAETQYF. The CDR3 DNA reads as TGCGCCAGCAGTCCGTTGGGAGCGGCGGAGACCCAGTACTTC.